This entry lists 27 T cell receptor beta chains sequenced from one sample in a study of T cell repertoires in cytomegalovirus infection. TCRdb itself ran the reads through MiXCR, one entry per CDR3 protein. Counted here are 400,000 or so distinct CDR3 sequences, about 33% occurring once; the ten biggest clones make up 12% to 15%. Material for sequencing was PBMCs. The receptors shown here come from a human donor in good health (CMV status not recorded). Some clones in this sample may be carry-over from other donors' samples.

The V gene is TRBV5-1, the J gene TRBJ2-2; D not resolved. Trimming took 2 bases from V and 1 from J, leaving 9 bases between them. This CDR3 spans 15 amino acids. Germline values: CDR1 SGHRS, CDR2 YFSETQ. The CDR3 spells CASSFTWENTGELFF. Here the CDR3 DNA reads TGCGCCAGCAGCTTTACGTGGGAGAACACCGGGGAGCTGTTTTTT. Full variable domain (missing parts from reference TRBV5-1 and TRBJ2-2): KAGVTQTPRYLIKTRGQQVTLSCSPISGHRSVSWYQQTPGQGLQFLFEYFSETQRNKGNFPGRFSGRQFSNSRSEMNVSTLELGDSALYLCASSFTWENTGELFFGEGSRLTVL.

This clonotype was picked up a small number of times. V usage is TRBV9 and J usage is TRBJ2-3; the match to TRBD2 covers 12 bases. Germline values: CDR1 SGDLS, CDR2 YYNGEE. The CDR3 sequence is 16 residues long. V gave up 3 bases and J gave up 3 bases; unmatched junction bases: 5. The CDR3 DNA is TGTGCCAGCAGCGCTAGCGGGGGGGCTTTGACAGATACGCAGTATTTT. Translation: CASSASGGALTDTQYF.

This clonotype was seen only a few times. The CDR3 region has the DNA TGTGCCAGTAGTCAGGCGTCAGGCTATGGCTACACCTTC. Protein product: CASSQASGYGYTF. The chain links TRBV19 to TRBJ1-2; unclear D gene. The CDR3 loop spans 13 amino acids. V lost 5 bases and J lost 4, with 11 bases in between. Germline V CDR1 and CDR2: LNHDA, SQIVND (reference sequence).

The chain joins TRBV5-6 to TRBJ2-1, with TRBD1 matching 7 bases. Germline loops: CDR1 SGHDT, CDR2 YYEEEE. J gave up 7 bases and V 1 base, and 14 bases lay outside the gene matches. This CDR3 has 17 residues. The CDR3 protein is CASSLYVVNRGMNEQFF. The DNA for the CDR3 is TGTGCCAGCAGCTTGTATGTGGTGAACAGGGGTATGAATGAGCAGTTCTTC.

This clonotype was seen more than once but under ten times. The chain links TRBV6-1 to TRBJ2-7; a possible D gene is TRBD2 (6 bases). This CDR3 spans 15 amino acids. Germline V CDR1 and CDR2: MNHNS, SASEGT. The V end was cut by 7 bases, the J end by 5 bases, with 21 bases between. The CDR3 bases are TGTGCCAGCAAAATTCCGGGACTCAGGAGCGACGAGCAGTACTTC. Its protein product is CASKIPGLRSDEQYF.

CDR3 sequence (DNA): TGTGCCAGCACGGGACTAGCGGGTAACATCAACACCGGGGAGCTGTTTTTT. As protein: CASTGLAGNINTGELFF. The rearrangement uses TRBV9 and TRBJ2-2, with 12 nucleotides matching TRBD2. Per germline, CDR1 SGDLS and CDR2 YYNGEE. The CDR3 spans 17 residues. The ends lost 6 bases at V and 2 bases at J; junction bases unmatched: 8.

The chain carries TRBV6-5 and TRBJ1-1; D is undetermined. CDR1 MNHEY and CDR2 SVGAGI come from the germline V gene. With 2 bases removed from V and 1 base from J, the gap between germline ends came to 5 bases. There are 13 residues in the CDR3. CDR3 DNA: TGTGCCAGCAGTTACATAGAGAACACTGAAGCTTTCTTT. Amino acid sequence: CASSYIENTEAFF.

This clonotype turned up a few times. The gene calls are TRBV4-1 and TRBJ2-5, with TRBD2 identical over 7 bases. The CDR3 extends over 13 amino acids. Trimming at V came to 1 base and at J to 7 bases, leaving 3 bases not matched to a gene. Germline V CDR1 and CDR2: MGHRA, YSYEKL. The CDR3 nucleotides are TGCGCCAGCAGCCAAGGCGGGGGAGGGACCCAGTACTTC. It encodes CASSQGGGGTQYF.

V gene TRBV4-1 combines with J gene TRBJ1-6; TRBD1 is a possible D gene (5 bases). Germline V gives CDR1 MGHRA, CDR2 YSYEKL. The CDR3 is 15 amino acids. Trimming took off 1 base at V and 10 bases at J, with 14 bases between the two ends. The CDR3: CASSQADARASPLHF. CDR3 nucleotide sequence: TGCGCCAGCAGCCAAGCTGACGCCAGGGCCTCACCCCTCCACTTT.

J is TRBJ2-7 and V is TRBV12-3 or TRBV12-4; D call uncertain. CDR3 length equals 14 residues. V was pared by 8 bases and J by 1 base, with 15 bases between. CDR3 residues: CASQEGIASYEQYF. Written as DNA, the CDR3 is TGTGCCAGCCAAGAAGGAATTGCTTCCTACGAGCAGTACTTC.

Comments on this clonotype: A much larger clone lies a single base off, so this may be a read error. The chain links TRBV19 to TRBJ2-1; D not certain. Between the trimmed V and J ends, which lost 5 bases and 10 bases, there was a span of 18 bases. Germline lookup yields CDR1 LNHDA and CDR2 SQIVND (reference sequence). The CDR3 consists of 14 residues. CDR3 region: CASSPEPGVKEQFF. As DNA, the CDR3 is TGTGCCAGTAGTCCCGAACCTGGGGTCAAAGAGCAGTTCTTC.

This clonotype was detected only a few times. The chain combines TRBV6-5 with TRBJ1-2, with a tentative D call TRBD1 (6 bases). Trimming cost V 6 bases and J 4 bases, with 12 bases left between them. The CDR3 totals 13 residues. CDR1 and CDR2 (germline): MNHEY, SVGAGI. CDR3 bases: TGTGCCAGCAGCAACAGGACAGTCTATGGCTACACCTTC. Protein product: CASSNRTVYGYTF.

The chain joins TRBV2 to TRBJ2-7; D possibly corresponds to TRBD2 (5 bases). This CDR3 contains 13 residues. The germline V gene has CDR1 SNHLY and CDR2 FYNNEI. The ends were cut back, 3 bases at V and 4 bases at J, with 10 bases in the middle. CDR3 region: CASSDVRDYEQYF. CDR3 nucleotide sequence: TGTGCCAGCAGTGACGTCCGGGATTACGAGCAGTACTTC.

There are many counts of this clonotype. The rearrangement links TRBV28 to TRBJ1-1; unclear D gene. The V end lost 5 bases, the J end lost 7 bases, and 14 bases lay between the germline ends. Germline lookup yields CDR1 MDHEN and CDR2 SYDVKM. The CDR3 length is 13 residues. The CDR3 DNA reads TGTGCCAGCAGTCCCCCTGTGGAGGGTGAAGCTTTCTTT. Its translation: CASSPPVEGEAFF.

This clonotype came up once. This chain joins TRBV12-3 or TRBV12-4 and TRBJ2-5, with D possibly matching TRBD1 (5 bases). This CDR3 has 14 residues. V was clipped by 4 bases and J by 0 bases, with 9 bases between them. The CDR3 coding sequence is TGTGCCAGCAGTTCCGCAGGGAACCAAGAGACCCAGTACTTC. This codes for CASSSAGNQETQYF.

This clonotype was recorded many times. The rearrangement joins TRBV7-8 to TRBJ2-3, with D possibly matching TRBD2 (6 bases). Per the germline V gene, CDR1 is SGHVS and CDR2 is FQNEAQ. Trimming took 5 bases from V and 0 from J, leaving 18 bases between them. The CDR3 covers 17 residues. The CDR3 region has the DNA TGTGCCAGCAGCCTATGGGAGGCTAGCGCTAGCACAGATACGCAGTATTTT. The encoded protein is CASSLWEASASTDTQYF.

Concerning this clonotype: One end of the junction fails to match germline, which may point to a read error. The CDR3 DNA follows: TGTGCCAGCAGCTTAACGAACAGCTACGAGAAGTACTTC. This codes for CASSLTNSYEKYF. V usage is TRBV7-3 and J usage is TRBJ2-7; D remains unclear. The CDR3 contains 13 residues. Germline V gene lookup returns CDR1 SGHTA and CDR2 FQGTGA.

The genes are TRBV7-9 and TRBJ2-3; unclear D gene. The CDR3 is made up of 15 amino acids. The ends were cut back, 1 base at V and 3 bases at J, with 11 bases in the middle. The germline V gene encodes CDR1 SEHNR and CDR2 FQNEAQ (reference sequence). The CDR3 DNA is TGTGCCAGCAGCTTAGATTTGGGTGAAACAGATACGCAGTATTTT. Translating it yields CASSLDLGETDTQYF.

In its sample, this clonotype was seen a few times. The chain employs TRBV4-1 and TRBJ2-5; 10 bases line up with TRBD2. Germline V lookup: CDR1 MGHRA, CDR2 YSYEKL. The CDR3 consists of 18 residues. Unmatched junction bases numbered 13, after V lost 4 bases and J lost 2 bases. CDR3 region: CASSPEASGGPVQETQYF. In DNA form, the CDR3 reads TGCGCCAGCAGCCCGGAGGCTAGCGGGGGACCCGTTCAAGAGACCCAGTACTTC.

The chain couples TRBV3-1 to TRBJ2-5, with TRBD2 matching over 7 bases. The germline V gene has CDR1 LGHDT and CDR2 YNNKEL (reference sequence). The CDR3 runs 14 residues. Trimming cost V 1 base and J 4 bases; bases outside gene matches: 3. CDR3 nucleotide sequence: TGTGCCAGCAGCCAAGCGGTAGCGGGAGAGACCCAGTACTTC. Its protein product is CASSQAVAGETQYF.

This clonotype was detected only a few times. This rearrangement joins TRBV12-3 or TRBV12-4 to TRBJ1-5, with D tentatively TRBD1 (5 bases). CDR3 length: 15 amino acids. V gave up 1 base and J gave up 2 bases, with 9 bases separating them. CDR3 nucleotides: TGTGCCAGCAGTTTAGAGGGGTGGGGCAATCAGCCCCAGCATTTT. It codes for CASSLEGWGNQPQHF.

The V and J genes are TRBV6-1 and TRBJ2-7, with 7 bases that match TRBD1. CDR3 length: 15 amino acids. CDR1 is MNHNS and CDR2 is SASEGT in the germline V gene. V gave up 5 bases and J gave up 3 bases; unmatched junction bases: 10. CDR3 protein: CASSLNGTEGYEQYF. In DNA, the CDR3 is TGTGCCAGCAGTTTAAACGGGACAGAGGGCTACGAGCAGTACTTC.

This clonotype was observed a handful of times. This chain links TRBV19 with TRBJ2-1; D could derive from TRBD1 or TRBD2 (5 bases each). Germline V gene lookup returns CDR1 LNHDA and CDR2 SQIVND (reference sequence). The length of the CDR3 is 16 residues. Trimming pared 5 bases from V and 8 bases from J, leaving 22 bases between. DNA of the CDR3: TGTGCCAGTAGTCTCACGGGACCCAGTTTCAAGTATGAGCAGTTCTTC. It encodes CASSLTGPSFKYEQFF. Based on the CDR3 plus reference TRBV19 and TRBJ2-1, the full variable domain is DGGITQSPKYLFRKEGQNVTLSCEQNLNHDAMYWYRQDPGQGLRLIYYSQIVNDFQKGDIAEGYSVSREKKESFPLTVTSAQKNPTAFYLCASSLTGPSFKYEQFFGPGTRLTVL.

The CDR3 is CATSAQGQGKETQYF. The CDR3 nucleotides are TGTGCCACCAGTGCCCAGGGACAGGGGAAAGAGACCCAGTACTTC. This rearrangement joins TRBV24-1 to TRBJ2-5; the match to TRBD1 covers 10 bases. The CDR3 consists of 15 residues. The junction had 5 bases not matched to a gene; V was cut back by 5 bases and J by 3 bases. Per the germline V gene, CDR1 is KGHDR and CDR2 is SFDVKD.

This clonotype showed up many times. The V and J genes are TRBV12-3 or TRBV12-4 and TRBJ1-4, with 7 nucleotides matching TRBD1. Trimming took 3 bases from V and 7 from J; bases not matched to a gene: 2. This CDR3 comprises 13 residues. CDR3 sequence reads: CASSFQGGEKLFF. The CDR3 DNA follows: TGTGCCAGCAGTTTCCAGGGGGGTGAAAAACTGTTTTTT.

This clonotype was observed a handful of times. The V and J genes are TRBV20-1 and TRBJ2-7; the D is unclear. V lost 3 bases and J 4 bases, leaving 7 bases between the germline ends. CDR1 is DFQATT and CDR2 is SNEGSKA in the germline V gene (reference sequence). CDR3 length: 11 residues. CDR3 loop: CSASMQYEQYF. In nucleotides, the CDR3 is TGCAGTGCTAGTATGCAATACGAGCAGTACTTC.

This clonotype was seen repeatedly, ten times or more. The chain joins TRBV6-1 to TRBJ2-2; 7 nucleotides match TRBD2. Germline lookup yields CDR1 MNHNS and CDR2 SASEGT. V lost 1 base and J lost 7; bases outside the gene matches: 9. CDR3 length equals 16 residues. The CDR3 protein is CASSEVGGLLNGELFF. The CDR3, as DNA: TGTGCCAGCAGTGAAGTGGGAGGGCTACTAAACGGGGAGCTGTTTTTT.